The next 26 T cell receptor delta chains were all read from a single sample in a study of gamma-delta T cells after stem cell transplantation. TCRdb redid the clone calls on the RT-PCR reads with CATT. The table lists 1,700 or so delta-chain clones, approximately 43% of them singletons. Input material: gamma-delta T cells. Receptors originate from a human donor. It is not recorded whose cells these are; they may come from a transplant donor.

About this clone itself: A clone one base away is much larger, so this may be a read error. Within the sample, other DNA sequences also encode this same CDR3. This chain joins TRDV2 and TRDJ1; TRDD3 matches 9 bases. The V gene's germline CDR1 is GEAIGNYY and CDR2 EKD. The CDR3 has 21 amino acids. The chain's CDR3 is CACDTVKAPVGGYRDTDKLIF. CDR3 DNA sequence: TGCGCCTGTGACACCGTTAAGGCCCCTGTCGGGGGATACAGAGACACCGATAAACTCATCTTT.

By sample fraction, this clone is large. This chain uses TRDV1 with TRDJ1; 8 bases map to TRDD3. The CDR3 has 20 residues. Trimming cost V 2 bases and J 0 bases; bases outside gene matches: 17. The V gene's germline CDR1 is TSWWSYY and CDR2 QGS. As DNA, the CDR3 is TGTGCTCTTGGGGAAAGGCGCTCCTGGTTACTGGGGGCTTACACCGATAAACTCATCTTT. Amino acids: CALGERRSWLLGAYTDKLIF.

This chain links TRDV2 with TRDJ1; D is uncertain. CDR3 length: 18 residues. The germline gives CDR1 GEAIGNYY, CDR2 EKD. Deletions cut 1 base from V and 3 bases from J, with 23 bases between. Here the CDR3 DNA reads TGTGCCTGTGACACGGTTGGGTCTGCTGATAAAAGGGCCGATAAACTCATCTTT. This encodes CACDTVGSADKRADKLIF.

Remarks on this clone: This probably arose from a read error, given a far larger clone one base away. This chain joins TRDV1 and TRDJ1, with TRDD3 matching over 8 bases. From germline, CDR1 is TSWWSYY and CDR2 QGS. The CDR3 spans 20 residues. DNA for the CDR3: TGTGCTCTTAGGGAAAGGCGCTCCTGGTTACTGGGGGCTTACACCGATAAACTCATCTTT. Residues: CALRERRSWLLGAYTDKLIF.

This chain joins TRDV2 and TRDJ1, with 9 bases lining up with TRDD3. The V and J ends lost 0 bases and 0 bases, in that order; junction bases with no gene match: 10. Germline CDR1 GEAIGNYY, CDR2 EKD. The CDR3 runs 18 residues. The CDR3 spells CACDTLTGGEPYTDKLIF. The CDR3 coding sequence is TGTGCCTGTGACACCCTAACTGGGGGAGAACCGTACACCGATAAACTCATCTTT.

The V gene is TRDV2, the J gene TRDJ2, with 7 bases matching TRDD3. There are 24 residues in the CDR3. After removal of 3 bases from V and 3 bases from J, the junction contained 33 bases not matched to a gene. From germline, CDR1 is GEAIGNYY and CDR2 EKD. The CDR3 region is CACDPVLSLVDTKTERDLTAQLFF. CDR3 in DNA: TGTGCCTGTGACCCCGTGTTGTCCCTGGTGGATACGAAAACGGAGAGGGATCTGACAGCACAACTCTTCTTT.

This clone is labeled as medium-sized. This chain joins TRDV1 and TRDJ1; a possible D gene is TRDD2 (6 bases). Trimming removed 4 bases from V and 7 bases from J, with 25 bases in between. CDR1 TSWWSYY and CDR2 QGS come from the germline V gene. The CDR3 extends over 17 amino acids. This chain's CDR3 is CALGAHFLWYLTGKLIF. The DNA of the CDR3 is TGTGCTCTTGGGGCCCACTTCCTTTGGTACCTAACTGGTAAACTCATCTTT.

The chain's CDR3 is CALGEHTHRLGDLIDKLIF. For the CDR3, the DNA is TGTGCTCTTGGGGAACATACCCACCGACTGGGGGACTTAATCGATAAACTCATCTTT. The chain recombines TRDV1 with TRDJ1, with 9 bases that match TRDD3. Germline loops: CDR1 TSWWSYY, CDR2 QGS. The CDR3 has 19 residues. With 1 base clipped from V and 4 bases from J, the junction kept 16 bases outside the gene matches.

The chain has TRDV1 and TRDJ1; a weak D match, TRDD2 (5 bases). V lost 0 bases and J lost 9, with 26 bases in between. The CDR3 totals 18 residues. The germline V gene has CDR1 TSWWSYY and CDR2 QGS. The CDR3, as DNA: TGTGCTCTTGGGGAACTGGCCCCCTACGCCAACTCTATAAGGCAACTCATCTTT. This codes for CALGELAPYANSIRQLIF.

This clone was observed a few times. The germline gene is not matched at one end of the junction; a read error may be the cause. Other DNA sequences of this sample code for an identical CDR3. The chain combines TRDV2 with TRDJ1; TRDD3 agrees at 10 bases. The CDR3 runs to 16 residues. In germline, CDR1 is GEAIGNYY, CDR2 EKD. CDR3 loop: CACDSLLGDDTDKLIF. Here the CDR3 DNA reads TGCGCCTGTGACAGTTTACTGGGGGATGACACCGATAAACTCATCTTT.

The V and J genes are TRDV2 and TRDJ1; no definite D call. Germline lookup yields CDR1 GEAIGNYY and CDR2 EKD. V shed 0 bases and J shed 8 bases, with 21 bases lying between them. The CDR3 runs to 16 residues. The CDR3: CACDTVGTAPRGKLIF. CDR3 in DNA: TGTGCCTGTGACACCGTAGGTACCGCGCCTAGAGGAAAACTCATCTTT.

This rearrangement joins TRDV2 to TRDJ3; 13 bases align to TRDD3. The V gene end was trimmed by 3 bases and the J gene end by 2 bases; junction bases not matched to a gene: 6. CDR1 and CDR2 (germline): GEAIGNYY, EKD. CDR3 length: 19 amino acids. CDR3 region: CACDGVLGDTPWDTRQMFF. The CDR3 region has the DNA TGTGCCTGTGACGGGGTACTGGGGGATACGCCCTGGGACACCCGACAGATGTTTTTC.

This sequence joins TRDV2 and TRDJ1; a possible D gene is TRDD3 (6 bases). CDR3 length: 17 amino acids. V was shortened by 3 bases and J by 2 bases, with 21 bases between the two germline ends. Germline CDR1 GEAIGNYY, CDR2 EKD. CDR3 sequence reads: CACDPLLGLGGTDKLIF. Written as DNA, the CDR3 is TGTGCCTGTGACCCCCTGTTGGGATTGGGGGGTACCGATAAACTCATCTTT.

CDR3 loop: CACDPVQTASTGGYWTDKLIF. The CDR3, as DNA: TGTGCCTGTGACCCGGTTCAAACAGCCTCGACTGGGGGATACTGGACCGATAAACTCATCTTT. The V call is TRDV2, the J call TRDJ1, with 12 bases identical to TRDD3. Germline loops: CDR1 GEAIGNYY, CDR2 EKD. The CDR3 runs 21 residues. The trim removed 3 bases at V and 2 bases at J, leaving 21 bases unmatched.

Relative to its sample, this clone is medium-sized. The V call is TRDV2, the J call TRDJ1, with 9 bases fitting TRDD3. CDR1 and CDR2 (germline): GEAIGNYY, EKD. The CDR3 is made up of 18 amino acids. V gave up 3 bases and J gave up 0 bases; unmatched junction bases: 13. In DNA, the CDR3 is TGTGCCTGTGACTCTCTTACTGGGGGAGCCGAGTACACCGATAAACTCATCTTT. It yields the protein CACDSLTGGAEYTDKLIF.

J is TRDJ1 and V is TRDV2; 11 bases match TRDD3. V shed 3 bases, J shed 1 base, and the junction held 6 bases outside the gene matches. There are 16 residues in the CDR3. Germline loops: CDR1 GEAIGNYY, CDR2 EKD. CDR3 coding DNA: TGTGCCTGTGACCGACTGGGGGATAGGTGCACCGATAAACTCATCTTT. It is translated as CACDRLGDRCTDKLIF.

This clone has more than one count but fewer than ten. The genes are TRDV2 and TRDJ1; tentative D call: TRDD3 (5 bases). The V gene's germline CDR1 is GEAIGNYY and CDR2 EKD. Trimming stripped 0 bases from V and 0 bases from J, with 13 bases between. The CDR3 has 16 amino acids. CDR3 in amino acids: CACDTVGMAYTDKLIF. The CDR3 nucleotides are TGTGCCTGTGACACCGTAGGGATGGCGTACACCGATAAACTCATCTTT.

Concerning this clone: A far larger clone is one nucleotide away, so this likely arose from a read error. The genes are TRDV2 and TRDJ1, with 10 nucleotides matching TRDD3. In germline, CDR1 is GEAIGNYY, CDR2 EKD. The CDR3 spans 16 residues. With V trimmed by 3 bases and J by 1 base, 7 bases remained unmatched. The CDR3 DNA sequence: TGTGCCTGTGACGCCCTACTGGGGGATGCCACCGATAAACTCATCTTT. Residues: CACDALLGDATDKLIF.

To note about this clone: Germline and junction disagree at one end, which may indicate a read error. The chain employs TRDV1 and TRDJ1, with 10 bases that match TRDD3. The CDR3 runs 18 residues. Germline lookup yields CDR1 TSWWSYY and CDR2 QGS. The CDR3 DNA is TGTGCTCCTGGGGAACACGGCCCCTGTACTGGGGGATGTGGGAGACTCATCTTT. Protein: CAPGEHGPCTGGCGRLIF.

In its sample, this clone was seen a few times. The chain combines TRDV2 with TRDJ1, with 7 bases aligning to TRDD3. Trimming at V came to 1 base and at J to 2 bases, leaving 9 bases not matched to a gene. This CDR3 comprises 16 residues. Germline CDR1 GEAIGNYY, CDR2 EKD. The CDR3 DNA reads TGTGCCTGTGACACGTTGGGGATAATACGGACCGATAAACTCATCTTT. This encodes CACDTLGIIRTDKLIF.

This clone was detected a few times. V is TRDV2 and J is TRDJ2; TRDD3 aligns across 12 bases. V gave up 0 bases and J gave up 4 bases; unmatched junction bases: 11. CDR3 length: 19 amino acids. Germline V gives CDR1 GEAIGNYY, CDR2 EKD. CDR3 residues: CACDTVEDWGIPTTAQLFF. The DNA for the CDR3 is TGTGCCTGTGACACCGTGGAAGACTGGGGGATACCTACGACAGCACAACTCTTCTTT.

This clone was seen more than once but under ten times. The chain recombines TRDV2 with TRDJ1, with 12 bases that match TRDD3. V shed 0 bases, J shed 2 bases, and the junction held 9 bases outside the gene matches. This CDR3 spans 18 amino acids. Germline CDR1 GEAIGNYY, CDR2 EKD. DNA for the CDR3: TGTGCCTGTGACACCCTCCTACTGGGGGATACTGTGACCGATAAACTCATCTTT. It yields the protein CACDTLLLGDTVTDKLIF.

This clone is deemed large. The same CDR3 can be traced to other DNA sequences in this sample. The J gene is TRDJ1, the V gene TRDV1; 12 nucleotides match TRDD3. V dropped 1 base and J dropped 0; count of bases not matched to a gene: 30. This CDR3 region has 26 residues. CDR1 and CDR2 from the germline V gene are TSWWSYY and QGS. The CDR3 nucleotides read TGTGCTCTTGGGGAACCCCTCCTAGGGGGCCTTTACTGGGGGATACCGGGGGAAACGTACACCGATAAACTCATCTTT. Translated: CALGEPLLGGLYWGIPGETYTDKLIF.

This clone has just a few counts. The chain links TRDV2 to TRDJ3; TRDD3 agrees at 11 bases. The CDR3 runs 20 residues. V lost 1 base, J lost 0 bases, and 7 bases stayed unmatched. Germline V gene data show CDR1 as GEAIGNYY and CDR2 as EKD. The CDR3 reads CACDTLGDTQSSWDTRQMFF. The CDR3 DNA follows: TGTGCCTGTGACACGCTGGGGGATACCCAAAGCTCCTGGGACACCCGACAGATGTTTTTC.

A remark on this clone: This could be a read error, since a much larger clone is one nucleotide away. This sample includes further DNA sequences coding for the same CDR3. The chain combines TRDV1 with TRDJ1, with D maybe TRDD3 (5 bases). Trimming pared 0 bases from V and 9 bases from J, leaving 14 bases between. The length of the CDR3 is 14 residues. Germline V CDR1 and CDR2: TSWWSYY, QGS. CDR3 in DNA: TGTGCTCTTGGGGAACTAGATGGGGTGCATCAACTCATCTTT. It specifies CALGELDGVHQLIF.

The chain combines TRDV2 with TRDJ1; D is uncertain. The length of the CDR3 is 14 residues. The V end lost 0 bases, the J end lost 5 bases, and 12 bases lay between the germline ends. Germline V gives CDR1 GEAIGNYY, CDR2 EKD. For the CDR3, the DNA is TGTGCCTGTGACACCGTCTCTGCGGAGGATAAACTCATCTTT. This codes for CACDTVSAEDKLIF.